Included here is one T cell receptor beta chain sequence, with context. This sample was included in a study of blood T cell repertoires in COVID-19. Sequencing was performed with immunoSEQ multiplex PCR; in TCRdb, only in-frame clones are kept and a portion is missing. The sample has tens of thousands of clones, roughly 90% seen once. The CDR3 has 16 amino acids. V gave up 1 base and J gave up 7 bases, with 16 bases separating them. Germline V gives CDR1 MGHDK, CDR2 SYGVNS. The sequenced material came from peripheral blood. The TCR comes from a woman between 55 and 75 years old with acute or convalescent COVID-19. J is TRBJ1-4 and V is TRBV25-1, with a tentative D call TRBD1 (6 bases). The CDR3 nucleotides read TGTGCCAGCAGTGAATCGCCGGGGGGCTGGAGTGAAAAACTGTTTTTT. Its translation: CASSESPGGWSEKLFF. The full variable domain, completed using reference TRBV25-1 and TRBJ1-4, is EADIYQTPRYLVIGTGKKITLECSQTMGHDKMYWYQQDPGMELHLIHYSYGVNSTEKGDLSSESTVSRIRTEHFPLTLESARPSHTSQYLCASSESPGGWSEKLFFGSGTQLSVL.